Many counts were recorded for the clone carrying this T cell receptor (beta chain). The assay was immunoSEQ multiplex PCR, and TCRdb's table has in-frame clones only and misses some. The table records about 400,000 clones, about 88% of them present only once. A Seattle source enrolled patients during active infection and followed them longitudinally. This sample is drawn from a study of blood T cell repertoires in COVID-19. The wider study: T cells, B-cell-depleted T cells, or PBMCs supplied cDNA or gDNA.

This clonotype was obtained from a woman aged 55-69 years with COVID-19, enrolled during active disease. Sample: peripheral blood.

CDR3 nucleotides: TGCGCCAGCAGCCAAGAAAGGGAGCATTCACCCCTCCACTTT. Protein sequence: CASSQEREHSPLHF. V gene TRBV4-3 combines with J gene TRBJ1-6; the D is unclear. V lost 0 bases and J lost 8, with 8 bases in between. This CDR3 is built from 14 residues. Germline lookup yields CDR1 LGHNA and CDR2 YSLEER.